This is a list of T cell receptor beta chains from one sample in a study of neoadjuvant nivolumab and ipilimumab in lung cancer. Profiled with immunoSEQ multiplex PCR; TCRdb holds only in-frame clones, not every one. Of fewer than 40,000 clones listed, approximately 90% are singletons. Sequencing was performed on peripheral blood, taken after neoadjuvant nivolumab, alone or with ipilimumab, at or shortly before surgery. The source is an adult with non-small cell lung cancer. Both conserved end residues are part of each CDR3. The D gene is left open where the match is weak. The size field is filled for only some rows; it gives once, few, many or a size class.

abundance | j_gene | d_gene | v_gene | CDR3nt | CDR3aa
- | TRBJ1-1 | - | TRBV11-2 | TGTGCCAGCAGCCCCCGCAACACTGAAGCTTTCTTT | CASSPRNTEAFF
- | TRBJ2-5 | - | TRBV5-5 | TGTGCCAGCAAGCCCCCGTACAGGGCGTCAGAGACCCAGTACTTC | CASKPPYRASETQYF
once | TRBJ2-3 | - | TRBV10-3 | TGTGCCATCGGGTGGGGGAGCACAGATACGCAGTATTTT | CAIGWGSTDTQYF
once | TRBJ2-2 | TRBD2 | TRBV10-2 | TGCGCCGCAAGACTAGCGGAAAACACCGGGGAGCTGTTTTTT | CAARLAENTGELFF
- | TRBJ2-2 | - | TRBV25-1 | TGTGCCAGCAGAACCCTAGCAGCTGGGGAGCTGTTTTTT | CASRTLAAGELFF
once | TRBJ1-4 | - | TRBV19 | TGTGCCAGTAGTATTCTAAAGGCCAGTCTTAATGAAAAACTGTTTTTT | CASSILKASLNEKLFF
- | TRBJ1-6 | - | TRBV5-4 | TGTGCCAGCAGCTTGGGTACCCCCGGACGGGATTCACCCCTCCACTTT | CASSLGTPGRDSPLHF
once | TRBJ2-2 | - | TRBV5-1 | TGCGCCAGCAGCGTGAACTGGGACACCGGGGAGCTGTTTTTT | CASSVNWDTGELFF
- | TRBJ2-1 | TRBD1 | TRBV5-1 | TGCGCCAGCAGCTTGTCAGGGGGCCGAAATGAGCAGTTCTTC | CASSLSGGRNEQFF
once | TRBJ2-7 | TRBD2 | TRBV7-3 | TGTGCCAGCAGCCCTAAGCGGGGACTGTCCTACGAGCAGTACTTC | CASSPKRGLSYEQYF
- | TRBJ1-5 | - | TRBV7-2 | TGTGCCAGCAGCTTGTTTGGGGGGGGAGACGATCAGCCCCAGCATTTT | CASSLFGGGDDQPQHF
- | TRBJ2-5 | - | TRBV7-9 | TGTGCCAGCAGCTTACCCGGGGACGTCCAAGAGACCCAGTACTTC | CASSLPGDVQETQYF
- | TRBJ1-5 | - | TRBV14 | TGTGCCAGCAGCCAAACTGGGAATCAGCCCCAGCATTTT | CASSQTGNQPQHF
- | TRBJ1-2 | - | TRBV6-5 | TGTGCCAGCAGTTATCAGCCGGAATATGGCTACACCTTC | CASSYQPEYGYTF
- | TRBJ2-3 | - | TRBV4-1 | TGCGCCAGCAGCCACGCTGGACGGTCAACAGATACGCAGTATTTT | CASSHAGRSTDTQYF
- | TRBJ1-1 | - | TRBV7-2 | TGTGCCAGCAGCTCCAGACTTGGGGGCTTCACTGAAGCTTTCTTT | CASSSRLGGFTEAFF
- | TRBJ1-1 | - | TRBV5-1 | TGCGCCAGCAGCTTGGTAGGGGATGGCATTGAAGCTTTCTTT | CASSLVGDGIEAFF
- | TRBJ1-6 | - | TRBV9 | TGTGCCAGCAGCGTTGCCGGACAGCTCAATTCACCCCTCCACTTT | CASSVAGQLNSPLHF
once | TRBJ2-7 | TRBD1 | TRBV7-9 | TGTGCCAGCAGGGCAAGGGACAGGGGGGTCTACGAGCAGTACTTC | CASRARDRGVYEQYF
- | TRBJ1-6 | - | TRBV5-4 | TGTGCCAGCAGCTTAACATATTCTAATTCACCCCTCCACTTT | CASSLTYSNSPLHF
- | TRBJ1-1 | - | TRBV7-3 | TGTGCCAGCAGCTTAACGGGAGACACTGAAGCTTTCTTT | CASSLTGDTEAFF
- | TRBJ1-2 | TRBD1 | TRBV5-6 | TGTGCCAGCAGCTTGGAGGACAGGGGCTATGGCTACACCTTC | CASSLEDRGYGYTF
once | TRBJ2-1 | - | TRBV5-1 | TGCGCCAGCAGCTTGGATTTGGGGAATAGGCAGTTCTTC | CASSLDLGNRQFF
- | TRBJ1-2 | TRBD1 | TRBV19 | TGTGCCAGTAGTTTCTCCTCCGGACAGGTAGACTATGGCTACACCTTC | CASSFSSGQVDYGYTF
once | TRBJ2-3 | TRBD2 | TRBV6-1 | TGTGCCAGCAGTGAAGAAGGAGGCGGGGGGGCAGTGGATACGCAGTATTTT | CASSEEGGGGAVDTQYF
- | TRBJ1-4 | - | TRBV7-9 | TGTGCCAGCACCCTTAGGCCGAGTGAAAAACTGTTTTTT | CASTLRPSEKLFF
- | TRBJ1-4 | TRBD1 | TRBV7-2 | TGTGCCAGCAGCTCCGACAGGGCTGAAAAACTGTTTTTT | CASSSDRAEKLFF
- | TRBJ1-6 | TRBD1 | TRBV19 | TGTGCCAGCTCGGACAGGGAGGATTCACCCCTCCACTTT | CASSDREDSPLHF
- | TRBJ1-3 | - | TRBV5-6 | TGTGCCAGCAGCTTGGTGAGTTCAGGAAACACCATATATTTT | CASSLVSSGNTIYF
once | TRBJ1-2 | - | TRBV2 | TGTGCCAGTCTAGGACAGCTTATTAACTATGGCTACACCTTC | CASLGQLINYGYTF
- | TRBJ1-5 | TRBD1 | TRBV6-1 | TGTGCCAGCAGTGTTACCGGGACAGGGGGCAATCAGCCCCAGCATTTT | CASSVTGTGGNQPQHF
- | TRBJ1-2 | - | TRBV9 | TGTGCCAGCAGCGTAGGGCGAGGTAACTATGGCTACACCTTC | CASSVGRGNYGYTF
- | TRBJ1-2 | - | TRBV5-4 | TGTGCCAGCAGCCCAACCCCGAGGGGAAGTGGCTATGGCTACACCTTC | CASSPTPRGSGYGYTF
- | TRBJ2-7 | - | TRBV6-1 | TGTGCCAGCAGTGAACCCGGGACAGCGGGTTACGAGCAGTACTTC | CASSEPGTAGYEQYF
- | TRBJ1-6 | TRBD1 | TRBV5-4 | TGTGCCAGCTCGGGACAGATTAATTCACCCCTCCACTTT | CASSGQINSPLHF
- | TRBJ2-7 | TRBD1 | TRBV4-1 | TGCGCCAGCAGCCAAGGGGACAGTGGCTCCTACGAGCAGTACTTC | CASSQGDSGSYEQYF
- | TRBJ1-5 | TRBD1 | TRBV9 | TGTGCCAGCAGCCCTACGGACAGGGTTGGCAATCAGCCCCAGCATTTT | CASSPTDRVGNQPQHF
- | TRBJ2-7 | - | TRBV7-9 | TGTGCCAGCAGCTTAATCCTAACAGCCGCCTACGAGCAGTACTTC | CASSLILTAAYEQYF
- | TRBJ2-7 | - | TRBV18 | TGTGCCAGCTCACCCCCCGGGCCTCCCTACGAGCAGTACTTC | CASSPPGPPYEQYF
- | TRBJ1-1 | - | TRBV5-1 | TGCGCCAGCAGAGCCGGGCCTGCGGGCACTGAAGCTTTCTTT | CASRAGPAGTEAFF
- | TRBJ2-5 | TRBD2 | TRBV29-1 | TGCAGCGTCAAGGCGGCTAGCGGGGCCCAAGAGACCCAGTACTTC | CSVKAASGAQETQYF
once | TRBJ1-4 | - | TRBV7-3 | TGTGCCAGCAGCTTCTCAGGGGCTCCTAATGAAAAACTGTTTTTT | CASSFSGAPNEKLFF
once | TRBJ1-4 | TRBD1 | TRBV18 | TGTGCCAGCTCACCATTTACGGGACAGGGAGAAAAACTGTTTTTT | CASSPFTGQGEKLFF
- | TRBJ2-2 | - | TRBV11-3 | TGTGCCAGCAGCTTTTTAACAACCGGGGAGCTGTTTTTT | CASSFLTTGELFF
- | TRBJ2-3 | - | TRBV5-4 | TGTGCCAGCAGCTTTACGGGACACACAGATACGCAGTATTTT | CASSFTGHTDTQYF
- | TRBJ1-4 | - | TRBV7-2 | TGTGCCAGCAGCTCCTATTCTAATGAAAAACTGTTTTTT | CASSSYSNEKLFF
- | TRBJ1-6 | - | TRBV5-1 | TGCGCCAGCAGTTCCGACACCCCCAACAGCTATAATTCACCCCTCCACTTT | CASSSDTPNSYNSPLHF
- | TRBJ2-3 | TRBD2 | TRBV5-8 | TGTGCCAGCAGCTTGGCCCGACTAGCGGGGGTTGCAGATACGCAGTATTTT | CASSLARLAGVADTQYF
- | TRBJ2-1 | - | TRBV7-9 | TGTGCCAGCAGCGTGGGCAGGGTGACTGAGCAGTTCTTC | CASSVGRVTEQFF
- | TRBJ2-4 | - | TRBV4-3 | TGCGCCAGCAGCCAAGATGGCCTCACCAAAAACATTCAGTACTTC | CASSQDGLTKNIQYF
- | TRBJ1-1 | - | TRBV2 | TGTGCCAGCCGCCGGGACATCCCGTTGGGGACTGAAGCTTTCTTT | CASRRDIPLGTEAFF
- | TRBJ2-5 | TRBD2 | TRBV6-1 | TGTGCCACCACTGCGCTAGCGGGCGGCGAGACCCAGTACTTC | CATTALAGGETQYF
- | TRBJ1-1 | - | TRBV25-1 | TGTGCCAGCAGGGATGACGGCTGGAACACTGAAGCTTTCTTT | CASRDDGWNTEAFF